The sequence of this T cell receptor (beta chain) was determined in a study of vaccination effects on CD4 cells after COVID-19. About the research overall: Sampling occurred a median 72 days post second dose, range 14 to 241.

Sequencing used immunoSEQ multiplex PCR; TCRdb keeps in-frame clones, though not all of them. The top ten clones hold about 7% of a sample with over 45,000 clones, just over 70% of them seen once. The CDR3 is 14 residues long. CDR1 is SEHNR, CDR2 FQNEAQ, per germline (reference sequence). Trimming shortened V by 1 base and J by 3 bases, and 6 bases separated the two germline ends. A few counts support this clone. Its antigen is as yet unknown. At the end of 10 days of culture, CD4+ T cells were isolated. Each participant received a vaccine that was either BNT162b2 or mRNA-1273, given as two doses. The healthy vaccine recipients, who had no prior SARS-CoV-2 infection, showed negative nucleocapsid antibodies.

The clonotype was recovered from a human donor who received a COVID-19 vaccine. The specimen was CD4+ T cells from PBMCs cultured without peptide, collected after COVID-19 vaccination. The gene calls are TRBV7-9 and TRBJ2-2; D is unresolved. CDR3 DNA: TGTGCCAGCAGCTTAGAACTGGACACCGGGGAGCTGTTTTTT. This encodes CASSLELDTGELFF. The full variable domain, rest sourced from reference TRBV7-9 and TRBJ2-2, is DTGVSQNPRHKITKRGQNVTFRCDPISEHNRLYWYRQTLGQGPEFLTYFQNEAQLEKSRLLSDRFSAERPKGSFSTLEIQRTEQGDSAMYLCASSLELDTGELFFGEGSRLTVL.